This T cell receptor (beta chain) was captured by sequencing in a study of T cells in Graves' hyperthyroidism and ophthalmopathy. Trimming left V 3 bases short and J 1 base short, with 9 bases between. This CDR3 spans 14 amino acids. Germline CDR1 and CDR2: SQVTM and ANQGSEA. TCR beta CDR3 region amplification was performed from RNA transcripts. A set of HTBI primers served as the primers for a first-round RT-PCR of the TCR CDR3. One entry per CDR3 protein, called by TCRdb with MiXCR from the multiplex PCR reads. Of around 760,000 distinct CDR3 sequences in the sample, roughly 32% were seen once. The chain carries TRBV29-1 and TRBJ2-2, with D uncertain. Input material: blood. This sequence was found in a woman in her forties with Graves' hyperthyroidism. The CDR3 reads CSVDPPGNTGELFF. The CDR3 DNA reads TGCAGCGTTGATCCCCCAGGGAACACCGGGGAGCTGTTTTTT.